The TCR beta chain described here comes from a study of shared clonotypes between healthy human individuals. Study information: Plates per donor: three CD4 naive, three CD4 memory, two CD8 naive, one CD8 memory. Study-level findings and limits: Rarefaction analysis demonstrated incomplete sorted-subset sequencing notwithstanding large depth. Sampling included only blood; tissue repertoires likely differ. Lower generation probabilities were found for non-shared clonotypes than for those shared by all four donors.

V lost 1 base and J lost 5; bases outside the gene matches: 6. The CDR3 is made up of 15 amino acids. From germline, CDR1 is SNHLY and CDR2 FYNNEI. This clone was detected only once. The target antigen is unknown. Generated by immunoSEQ multiplex PCR, the TCRdb table keeps only in-frame clones and is missing some. Of millions of clones in the sample, approximately 94% are singletons; the top ten hold 1.7%. As defined, naive CD8 cells were CD45RO-negative and positively selected for CCR7, with terminally differentiated effector memory CD45RA+ cells excluded. This receptor was identified in a man aged 18 to 30 in good health. Some clones in this sample may be carry-over from other donors' samples. Sequencing was carried out using naive CD8+ T cells from PBMCs. V is TRBV2 and J is TRBJ2-5; 8 bases align to TRBD2. Here the CDR3 DNA reads TGTGCCAGCAGTGAAGGCGGGGGCGGGAGGGAGACCCAGTACTTC. Its protein is CASSEGGGGRETQYF.